The present TCR beta chain was sequenced within a study of blood T cell repertoires in COVID-19. Generated by immunoSEQ multiplex PCR, the TCRdb table keeps only in-frame clones and is missing some. The profile covers tens of thousands of clones, with roughly 91% appearing a single time and around 9.6% taken by the ten largest. The sequenced material came from peripheral blood. The receptor was isolated from a man aged 50-59 years with active COVID-19.

The CDR3 loop is CASRPGTTDTQYF. CDR3 bases: TGCGCCAGCAGGCCAGGAACCACAGATACGCAGTATTTT. This chain links TRBV5-1 with TRBJ2-3, with unresolved D. The V and J ends lost 5 bases and 2 bases respectively, with 9 bases between them. The CDR3 is 13 amino acids. Germline V gives CDR1 SGHRS, CDR2 YFSETQ.